This T cell receptor beta chain derives from a study of blood T cell repertoires in COVID-19. The overall study: Researchers got acute and convalescent COVID-19 samples from the United States, Italy and Spain. T cells, B-cell-depleted T cells, or PBMCs provided the cDNA or gDNA that served as material.

How the authors handled the data: Estimation of nucleated cell counts was performed using reference gene primer amplification. Sequenced by immunoSEQ multiplex PCR; TCRdb stores in-frame clones only, minus some. For V, J and clone size, that table is used; D and trimming come from the DNA. The data show 25,000 to 35,000 clones, 81% seen once. V lost 5 bases, J lost 9 bases, and 25 bases lay in between. The CDR3 contains 17 residues. Germline CDR1 is SGHTA and CDR2 is FQGTGA. The TCR sequence derives from a woman in her fifties or sixties with acute or convalescent COVID-19. J is TRBJ2-2 and V is TRBV7-3, with D possibly TRBD1 on 7 matching bases. Sample: peripheral blood. The CDR3 here is CASSRGTATGGPRELFF. The CDR3 DNA sequence: TGTGCCAGCAGCCGCGGGACAGCCACCGGGGGTCCGCGGGAGCTGTTTTTT.